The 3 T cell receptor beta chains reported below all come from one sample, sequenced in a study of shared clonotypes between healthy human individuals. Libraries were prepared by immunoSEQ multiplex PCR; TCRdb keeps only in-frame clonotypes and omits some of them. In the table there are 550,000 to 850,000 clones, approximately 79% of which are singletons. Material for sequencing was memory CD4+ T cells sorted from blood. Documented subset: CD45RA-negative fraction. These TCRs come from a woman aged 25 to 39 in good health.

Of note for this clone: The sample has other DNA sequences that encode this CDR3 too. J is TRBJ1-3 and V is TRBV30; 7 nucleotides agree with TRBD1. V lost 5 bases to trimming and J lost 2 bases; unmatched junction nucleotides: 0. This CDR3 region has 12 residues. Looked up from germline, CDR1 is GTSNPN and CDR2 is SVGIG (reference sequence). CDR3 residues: CAWGQAGNTIYF. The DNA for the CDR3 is TGTGCCTGGGGACAGGCTGGAAACACCATATATTTT.

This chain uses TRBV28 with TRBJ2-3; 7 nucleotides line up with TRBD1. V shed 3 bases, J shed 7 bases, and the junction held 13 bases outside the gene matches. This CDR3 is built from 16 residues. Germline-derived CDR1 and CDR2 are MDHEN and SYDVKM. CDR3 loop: CASSFPRQGYTNTQYF. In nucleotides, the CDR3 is TGTGCCAGCAGTTTCCCAAGACAGGGTTATACTAATACGCAGTATTTT.

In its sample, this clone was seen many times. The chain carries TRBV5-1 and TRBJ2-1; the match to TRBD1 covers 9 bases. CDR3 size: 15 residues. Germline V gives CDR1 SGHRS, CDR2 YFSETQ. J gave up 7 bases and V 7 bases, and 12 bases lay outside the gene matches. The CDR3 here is CASASPGTGRNEQFF. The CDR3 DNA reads TGCGCCAGCGCCTCGCCCGGGACAGGGAGGAATGAGCAGTTCTTC.